A single sample gave rise to the 16 T cell receptor beta chains below, sequenced in a study of cytomegalovirus exposure and HLA in healthy donors listed by TCRdb under 2017. The protocol used for the library was the immunoSEQ multiplex PCR assay. In TCRdb, the immuneACCESS table is reduced to in-frame sequences with V and J assigned. These tables do not hold every clone; where another copy was compared, an unresolved V gene accounts for under half, and the others remain unexplained. The sample table contains roughly 120,000 clones; only one count was recorded for 89% of them. The top ten clonotypes cover approximately 1.9% of the sample. The material sequenced was PBMCs. Every receptor here comes from a woman aged 18 to 35 in good health and CMV-seronegative.

V usage is TRBV11-2 and J usage is TRBJ2-1; the match to TRBD2 covers 9 bases. CDR1 is SGHAT, CDR2 FQNNGV, per germline. V shed 0 bases and J 6 bases; nucleotides not matched to a gene: 6. This CDR3 is built from 16 residues. In nucleotides, the CDR3 is TGTGCCAGCAGCTTAGATCGTCTAGCGGGGTCCAATGAGCAGTTCTTC. It yields the protein CASSLDRLAGSNEQFF.

This chain uses TRBV7-2 with TRBJ2-7; TRBD1 agrees at 8 bases. Germline V gene data show CDR1 as SGHTA and CDR2 as FQGNSA. With 5 bases clipped from V and 2 bases from J, the junction kept 8 bases outside the gene matches. The CDR3 extends over 15 amino acids. For the CDR3, the DNA is TGTGCCAGCAGCCCGAGGACAGGGCCCGCCTACGAGCAGTACTTC. It specifies CASSPRTGPAYEQYF.

The chain employs TRBV5-1 and TRBJ2-2, with 8 bases matching TRBD2. The J segment lost 3 bases and the V segment lost 5 bases, leaving 3 bases of the junction unmatched. Germline CDR1 is SGHRS and CDR2 is YFSETQ. This CDR3 region has 14 residues. CDR3 in amino acids: CASSYSGDTGELFF. The DNA for the CDR3 is TGCGCCAGCAGTTATAGCGGGGACACCGGGGAGCTGTTTTTT.

The J gene is TRBJ2-1, the V gene TRBV2; 12 bases align to TRBD2. Germline values: CDR1 SNHLY, CDR2 FYNNEI. V gave up 7 bases and J gave up 7 bases; unmatched junction bases: 8. This CDR3 comprises 15 residues. The CDR3 bases are TGTGCCAGCAAGGGGGGAACTAGCGGGAGGAATGAGCAGTTCTTC. Amino acid sequence: CASKGGTSGRNEQFF.

The chain joins TRBV7-2 to TRBJ1-1; TRBD1 matches at 7 bases. J gave up 4 bases and V 3 bases, and 11 bases lay outside the gene matches. Looked up from germline, CDR1 is SGHTA and CDR2 is FQGNSA. The CDR3 covers 16 residues. CDR3 sequence reads: CASSLDSGAGGTEAFF. For the CDR3, the DNA is TGTGCCAGCAGCTTGGATAGCGGGGCAGGGGGCACTGAAGCTTTCTTT.

The DNA for the CDR3 is TGTGCCAGTACCCCGGGGGAGGGGTGGACTACCGGGGAGCTGTTTTTT. It is translated as CASTPGEGWTTGELFF. The chain recombines TRBV19 with TRBJ2-2; 7 nucleotides line up with TRBD2. Germline V gene data show CDR1 as LNHDA and CDR2 as SQIVND (reference sequence). The CDR3 length is 16 residues. The V gene end was trimmed by 7 bases and the J gene end by 5 bases; junction bases not matched to a gene: 13.

V gene TRBV2 combines with J gene TRBJ1-6; D unclear. CDR1 is SNHLY, CDR2 FYNNEI, per germline. The CDR3 consists of 15 residues. Trimming removed 3 bases at V and 7 bases at J, with 13 bases between. CDR3 region: CASSDFQTANSPLHF. CDR3 nucleotides: TGTGCCAGCAGTGATTTCCAGACTGCGAATTCACCCCTCCACTTT. Together with reference TRBV2 and TRBJ1-6, the CDR3 gives the full variable domain: EPEVTQTPSHQVTQMGQEVILRCVPISNHLYFYWYRQILGQKVEFLVSFYNNEISEKSEIFDDQFSVERPDGSNFTLKIRSTKLEDSAMYFCASSDFQTANSPLHFGNGTRLTVT.

The chain combines TRBV7-8 with TRBJ2-2, with 13 positions matching TRBD2. The germline V gene has CDR1 SGHVS and CDR2 FQNEAQ. CDR3 length equals 18 residues. V shed 2 bases, J shed 7 bases, and the junction held 10 bases outside the gene matches. The CDR3 region is CASSLRTSGSRVSGELFF. CDR3 DNA: TGTGCCAGCAGCTTAAGGACTAGCGGGAGTAGGGTCAGCGGGGAGCTGTTTTTT.

The chain joins TRBV2 to TRBJ1-4; a weak D match, TRBD1 (6 bases). The germline V and J ends were trimmed by 8 bases and 7 bases, with 14 bases remaining between them. This CDR3 has 13 residues. Germline loops: CDR1 SNHLY, CDR2 FYNNEI. CDR3 sequence: CASGGGHFEKLFF. The CDR3 DNA is TGTGCCAGCGGCGGGGGACATTTTGAAAAACTGTTTTTT.

This chain joins TRBV4-1 and TRBJ2-7, with 9 bases identical to TRBD1. The CDR3 spans 15 residues. The trim removed 6 bases at V and 1 base at J, leaving 7 bases unmatched. Germline V gene sequence: CDR1 MGHRA, CDR2 YSYEKL. The CDR3 here is CASSPTGGRSYEQYF. CDR3 nucleotides: TGCGCCAGCAGTCCGACAGGGGGGAGGTCCTACGAGCAGTACTTC.

The V call is TRBV4-1, the J call TRBJ1-6; 9 nucleotides align to TRBD1. Trimming took 2 bases from V and 3 from J; bases not matched to a gene: 5. CDR3 length equals 17 residues. CDR1 and CDR2 from the germline V gene are MGHRA and YSYEKL. CDR3 DNA: TGCGCCAGCAGCCAACCTACAGGGGGCCTCTATAATTCACCCCTCCACTTT. Translation: CASSQPTGGLYNSPLHF.

As for this clone: Other DNA sequences within the sample encode an identical CDR3. The chain has TRBV27 and TRBJ2-1, with 10 positions matching TRBD2. With 4 bases clipped from V and 0 bases from J, the junction kept 0 bases outside the gene matches. The CDR3 loop spans 15 amino acids. Germline assignment: CDR1 MNHEY and CDR2 SMNVEV (reference sequence). The chain's CDR3 is CASSSSGSSYNEQFF. CDR3 in DNA: TGTGCCAGCAGTTCTAGCGGGAGCTCCTACAATGAGCAGTTCTTC.

The chain recombines TRBV2 with TRBJ2-7; D not resolved. The germline V gene encodes CDR1 SNHLY and CDR2 FYNNEI. This CDR3 comprises 17 residues. Trimming pared 3 bases from V and 3 bases from J, leaving 21 bases between. CDR3 residues: CASSDPTGRPTLYEQYF. The CDR3 nucleotides are TGTGCCAGCAGTGACCCCACTGGGCGCCCAACTCTCTACGAGCAGTACTTC.

This chain uses TRBV28 with TRBJ2-5, with TRBD1 matching over 10 bases. The CDR3 spans 15 residues. With 5 bases clipped from V and 7 bases from J, the junction kept 10 bases outside the gene matches. In germline, CDR1 is MDHEN, CDR2 SYDVKM. The CDR3 coding sequence is TGTGCCAGCAGTGCGACGGGACAGGGGTCGGGGACCCAGTACTTC. Amino acids: CASSATGQGSGTQYF. The full variable domain, in which reference TRBV28 and TRBJ2-5 provide the parts outside the CDR3, is DVKVTQSSRYLVKRTGEKVFLECVQDMDHENMFWYRQDPGLGLRLIYFSYDVKMKEKGDIPEGYSVSREKKERFSLILESASTNQTSMYLCASSATGQGSGTQYFGPGTRLLVL.

This chain uses TRBV7-2 with TRBJ2-3, with TRBD2 identical over 8 bases. The CDR3 is 16 residues long. Trimming cost V 3 bases and J 0 bases; bases outside gene matches: 5. CDR1 SGHTA and CDR2 FQGNSA come from the germline V gene. CDR3 coding DNA: TGTGCCAGCAGCTTGAGACTAGCGCCCAGCACAGATACGCAGTATTTT. Protein product: CASSLRLAPSTDTQYF. Complete variable domain (other parts from reference TRBV7-2 and TRBJ2-3): GAGVSQSPSNKVTEKGKDVELRCDPISGHTALYWYRQSLGQGLEFLIYFQGNSAPDKSGLPSDRFSAERTGGSVSTLTIQRTQQEDSAVYLCASSLRLAPSTDTQYFGPGTRLTVL.

This clone was seen a single time. The gene calls are TRBV29-1 and TRBJ1-4; tentatively, D is TRBD1 (5 bases). Germline V gives CDR1 SQVTM, CDR2 ANQGSEA. The CDR3 totals 12 residues. Trimming took 8 bases from V and 8 from J, leaving 15 bases between them. The CDR3 is CSCGQGGEKLFF. CDR3 nucleotide sequence: TGCAGCTGTGGTCAGGGAGGGGAAAAACTGTTTTTT.